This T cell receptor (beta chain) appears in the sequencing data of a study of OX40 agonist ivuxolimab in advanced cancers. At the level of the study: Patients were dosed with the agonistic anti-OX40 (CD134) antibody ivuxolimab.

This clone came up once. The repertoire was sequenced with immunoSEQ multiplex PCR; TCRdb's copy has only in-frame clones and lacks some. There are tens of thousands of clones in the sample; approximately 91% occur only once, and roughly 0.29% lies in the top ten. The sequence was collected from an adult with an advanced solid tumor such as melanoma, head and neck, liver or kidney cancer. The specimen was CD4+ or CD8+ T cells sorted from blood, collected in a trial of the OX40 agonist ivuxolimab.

CDR3 sequence reads: CASSQNRGGETQYF. CDR3 in DNA: TGTGCCAGCAGTCAGAACAGGGGAGGCGAGACCCAGTACTTC. This chain joins TRBV27 and TRBJ2-5, with a weak D call TRBD1 (7 bases). The germline V and J ends were trimmed by 5 bases and 5 bases, with 15 bases remaining between them. Germline CDR1 MNHEY, CDR2 SMNVEV (reference sequence). The length of the CDR3 is 14 residues.